This passage covers 22 T cell receptor beta chains from one sample sequenced in a study of shared clonotypes between healthy human individuals (dated by TCRdb to about 2020). The library was produced with the immunoSEQ multiplex PCR assay. TCRdb took this table from immuneACCESS and kept in-frame rearrangements with V and J called. Such tables lack part of the clones; where checked against another copy, unresolved V genes explain under half of the gap, and the rest is unexplained. The sample data list about 680,000 clones, and around 73% of these were observed just once. Of the sample, around 2% falls within the top ten clones. The sequenced sample was memory CD4+ T cells sorted from blood. The sample's cell subset or site, from its label and the paper: CD45RA-negative fraction. Receptors were obtained from a woman aged 25 to 45 in good health.

This clone was recorded a few times. The chain is built from TRBV11-2 and TRBJ1-5, with D perhaps TRBD1 (5 bases). Between the trimmed V and J ends, which lost 4 bases and 4 bases, there was a span of 14 bases. The CDR3 contains 15 residues. Germline CDR1 and CDR2: SGHAT and FQNNGV. CDR3 sequence: CASSSNGRTNQPQHF. CDR3 nucleotide sequence: TGTGCCAGCAGCTCCAATGGACGGACAAATCAGCCCCAGCATTTT.

The CDR3: CASSPLGIGTQGFSYEQYF. Written as DNA, the CDR3 is TGTGCCAGCTCACCGTTGGGGATAGGAACTCAGGGGTTCTCCTACGAGCAGTACTTC. The V gene is TRBV18, the J gene TRBJ2-7, with a weak D call TRBD1 (6 bases). This CDR3 is 19 amino acids long. The V gene lost 3 bases and the J gene lost 0 bases, with 24 bases spanning the gap. CDR1 KGHSH and CDR2 LQKENI come from the germline V gene.

This clone showed up many times. Its ends do not fully match the called genes, so a read error is possible. J is TRBJ1-1 and V is TRBV6-5, with 8 positions matching TRBD1. This CDR3 region has 12 residues. Germline V lookup: CDR1 MNHEY, CDR2 SVGAGI. Written as DNA, the CDR3 is TGTGCCAGCAGGGCCGGGACAGGCCCCCCCGTCTTT. This translates into CASRAGTGPPVF.

J is TRBJ2-4 and V is TRBV7-9; D ambiguous. The V end was cut by 1 base, the J end by 1 base, with 8 bases between. The CDR3 has 15 amino acids. The germline V gene encodes CDR1 SEHNR and CDR2 FQNEAQ (reference sequence). The CDR3 here is CASSLVMLAKNIQYF. The CDR3 DNA sequence: TGTGCCAGCAGCTTAGTTATGCTGGCCAAAAACATTCAGTACTTC.

This clone was recorded a few times. J is TRBJ1-4 and V is TRBV15; possibly TRBD1 for D (5 bases). Trimming shortened V by 9 bases and J by 4 bases, and 9 bases separated the two germline ends. The CDR3 covers 12 residues. Germline values: CDR1 LNHNV, CDR2 YYDKDF (reference sequence). Written as DNA, the CDR3 is TGTGCCACAGGGGACCATAATGAAAAACTGTTTTTT. Amino acids: CATGDHNEKLFF.

The chain couples TRBV14 to TRBJ2-1; 12 bases fit TRBD2. Germline loops: CDR1 SGHDN, CDR2 FVKESK. CDR3 length equals 15 residues. J was trimmed by 3 bases and V by 6 bases; bases with no gene match: 3. This CDR3 reads CASSRTSGIYNEQFF. The CDR3 DNA follows: TGTGCCAGCAGTCGGACTAGCGGGATCTACAATGAGCAGTTCTTC.

The chain carries TRBV9 and TRBJ2-7, with TRBD1 as a possible D gene (6 bases). CDR1 is SGDLS, CDR2 YYNGEE, per germline. This CDR3 is 15 amino acids long. V lost 6 bases and J lost 3, with 19 bases in between. The DNA of the CDR3 is TGTGCCAGCAACCCGCAGGGGAAACGATTCTACGAGCAGTACTTC. Protein product: CASNPQGKRFYEQYF.

The chain has TRBV10-1 and TRBJ2-5, with D hard to call. The ends were cut back, 7 bases at V and 5 bases at J, with 5 bases in the middle. Germline V gene data show CDR1 as WNHNN and CDR2 as SYGVQD (reference sequence). The CDR3 sequence is 10 residues long. The CDR3, as DNA: TGCGCCAGCAAAATGGAGACCCAGTACTTC. This gives the protein CASKMETQYF.

This sequence joins TRBV7-8 and TRBJ2-5, with 9 bases that match TRBD2. The trim removed 4 bases at V and 4 bases at J, leaving 10 bases unmatched. Germline CDR1 SGHVS, CDR2 FQNEAQ. The CDR3 loop spans 16 amino acids. The CDR3 DNA follows: TGTGCCAGCAGCTCCCTATTAGCGGGAGTGGGAGAGACCCAGTACTTC. Its protein is CASSSLLAGVGETQYF.

J is TRBJ1-2 and V is TRBV7-2; D is undetermined. CDR1 SGHTA and CDR2 FQGNSA come from the germline V gene. The ends were cut back, 1 base at V and 4 bases at J, with 7 bases in the middle. The CDR3 extends over 13 amino acids. In nucleotides, the CDR3 is TGTGCCAGCAGCTTAGATCTGTCCTATGGCTACACCTTC. Translation: CASSLDLSYGYTF.

The chain recombines TRBV28 with TRBJ2-2; D is ambiguous. V was pared by 0 bases and J by 0 bases, with 8 bases between. This CDR3 is 16 amino acids long. Germline CDR1 is MDHEN and CDR2 is SYDVKM. CDR3 sequence (DNA): TGTGCCAGCAGTTTATGGGCAGACTCGAACACCGGGGAGCTGTTTTTT. Translation: CASSLWADSNTGELFF.

The rearrangement uses TRBV5-1 and TRBJ2-1; D not certain. The CDR3 covers 13 residues. Germline CDR1 SGHRS, CDR2 YFSETQ. Trimming cost V 1 base and J 8 bases, with 10 bases left between them. This CDR3 reads CASSLLRRDEQFF. CDR3 nucleotide sequence: TGCGCCAGCAGCTTGCTCAGGCGAGATGAGCAGTTCTTC.

The chain joins TRBV5-1 to TRBJ1-4; D ambiguous. V gave up 4 bases and J gave up 10 bases, with 14 bases separating them. The CDR3 has 13 amino acids. Germline V CDR1 and CDR2: SGHRS, YFSETQ. CDR3 in amino acids: CASSPGHGGKLFF. CDR3 nucleotides: TGCGCCAGCAGCCCCGGGCATGGAGGAAAACTGTTTTTT. The variable domain in full, with the rest retrieved from reference TRBV5-1 and TRBJ1-4, is KAGVTQTPRYLIKTRGQQVTLSCSPISGHRSVSWYQQTPGQGLQFLFEYFSETQRNKGNFPGRFSGRQFSNSRSEMNVSTLELGDSALYLCASSPGHGGKLFFGSGTQLSVL.

CDR3 sequence: CASSPGQGGFYEQYF. The DNA for the CDR3 is TGTGCCAGCTCCCCCGGACAGGGGGGGTTCTACGAGCAGTACTTC. The chain recombines TRBV18 with TRBJ2-7, with 10 bases identical to TRBD1. The CDR3 runs to 15 residues. With 6 bases clipped from V and 3 bases from J, the junction kept 8 bases outside the gene matches. CDR1 is KGHSH and CDR2 is LQKENI in the germline V gene.

This chain joins TRBV10-3 and TRBJ1-1; 7 bases match TRBD1. Germline V gene lookup returns CDR1 ENHRY and CDR2 SYGVKD. The CDR3 has 14 amino acids. Trimming cost V 8 bases and J 1 base; bases outside gene matches: 7. The CDR3 region is CAIGSRGENTEAFF. The DNA for the CDR3 is TGTGCCATCGGTAGCAGGGGGGAGAACACTGAAGCTTTCTTT.

The V gene is TRBV19, the J gene TRBJ1-2; D not resolved. The CDR3 sequence is 13 residues long. The V gene's germline CDR1 is LNHDA and CDR2 SQIVND (reference sequence). V was shortened by 6 bases and J by 4 bases, with 12 bases between the two germline ends. CDR3: CASRSHSFYGYTF. For the CDR3, the DNA is TGTGCCAGTAGAAGTCACAGCTTCTATGGCTACACCTTC.

The genes are TRBV30 and TRBJ1-2; 10 bases line up with TRBD1. This CDR3 has 16 residues. Looked up from germline, CDR1 is GTSNPN and CDR2 is SVGIG (reference sequence). V shed 5 bases and J 6 bases; nucleotides not matched to a gene: 15. The CDR3 loop reads CAWGRSRDRGLNGYTF. CDR3 nucleotide sequence: TGTGCCTGGGGTCGGAGCCGGGACAGGGGTTTGAATGGCTACACCTTC.

As for this clone: Other DNA sequences in this sample translate to the same CDR3. The chain couples TRBV30 to TRBJ2-6; unclear D gene. Germline loops: CDR1 GTSNPN, CDR2 SVGIG (reference sequence). The CDR3 has 13 residues. Trimming took 0 bases from V and 3 from J, leaving 3 bases between them. This CDR3 reads CAWSVSGANVLTF. In nucleotides, the CDR3 is TGTGCCTGGAGTGTAAGTGGGGCCAACGTCCTGACTTTC.

The rearrangement uses TRBV10-1 and TRBJ2-4; possibly TRBD2 for D (6 bases). V was pared by 9 bases and J by 0 bases, with 21 bases between. From germline, CDR1 is WNHNN and CDR2 SYGVQD (reference sequence). CDR3 length: 17 amino acids. CDR3 sequence: CASPHRDFQIAKNIQYF. The CDR3 region has the DNA TGCGCCAGTCCTCATAGGGACTTCCAGATAGCCAAAAACATTCAGTACTTC.

In its sample, this clone was seen once. The chain links TRBV29-1 to TRBJ2-3; 9 nucleotides match TRBD1. V was clipped by 4 bases and J by 2 bases; unmatched bases: 4. Germline V gives CDR1 SQVTM, CDR2 ANQGSEA. This CDR3 spans 14 amino acids. The CDR3 DNA reads as TGCAGCGTTGGGGACAGGGCCTACACAGATACGCAGTATTTT. Translating gives CSVGDRAYTDTQYF.

This chain uses TRBV6-1 with TRBJ2-7, with 10 bases identical to TRBD1. Germline CDR1 and CDR2: MNHNS and SASEGT. The CDR3 loop spans 14 amino acids. The trim removed 6 bases at V and 4 bases at J, leaving 6 bases unmatched. CDR3 residues: CASRAGQGPYEQYF. The CDR3 nucleotides are TGTGCCAGCAGAGCGGGACAGGGGCCTTACGAGCAGTACTTC.

V and J are TRBV9 and TRBJ1-2; D is unresolved. V lost 6 bases to trimming and J lost 4 bases, with 19 bases between them. Germline V gene sequence: CDR1 SGDLS, CDR2 YYNGEE. The CDR3 has 15 amino acids. The DNA of the CDR3 is TGTGCCAGCACCCCCGGCTTCGGAGGAATCTATGGCTACACCTTC. Protein sequence: CASTPGFGGIYGYTF.